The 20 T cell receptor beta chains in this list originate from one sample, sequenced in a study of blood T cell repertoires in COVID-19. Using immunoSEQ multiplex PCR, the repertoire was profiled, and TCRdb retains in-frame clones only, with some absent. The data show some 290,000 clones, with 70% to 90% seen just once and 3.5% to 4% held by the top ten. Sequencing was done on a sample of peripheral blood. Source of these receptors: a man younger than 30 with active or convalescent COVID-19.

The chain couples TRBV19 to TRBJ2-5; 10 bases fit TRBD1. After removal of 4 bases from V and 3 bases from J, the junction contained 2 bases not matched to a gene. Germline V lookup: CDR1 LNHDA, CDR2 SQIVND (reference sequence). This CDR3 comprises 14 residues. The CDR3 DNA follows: TGTGCCAGTAGTACCGGGACAGGGGAAGAGACCCAGTACTTC. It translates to CASSTGTGEETQYF.

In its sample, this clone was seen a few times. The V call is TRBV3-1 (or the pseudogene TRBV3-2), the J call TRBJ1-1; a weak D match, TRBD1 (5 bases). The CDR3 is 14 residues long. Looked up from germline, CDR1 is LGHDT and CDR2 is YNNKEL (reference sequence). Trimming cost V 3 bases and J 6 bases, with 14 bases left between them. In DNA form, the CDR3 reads TGTGCCAGCAGCCAGCAGGGTCCGGGCGCTGAAGCTTTCTTT. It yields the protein CASSQQGPGAEAFF.

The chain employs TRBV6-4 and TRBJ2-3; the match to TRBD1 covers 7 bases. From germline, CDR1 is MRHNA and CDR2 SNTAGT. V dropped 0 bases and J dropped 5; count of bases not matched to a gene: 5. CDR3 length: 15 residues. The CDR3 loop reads CASSDSGTALDTQYF. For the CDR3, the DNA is TGTGCCAGCAGTGACTCCGGGACAGCCTTAGATACGCAGTATTTT.

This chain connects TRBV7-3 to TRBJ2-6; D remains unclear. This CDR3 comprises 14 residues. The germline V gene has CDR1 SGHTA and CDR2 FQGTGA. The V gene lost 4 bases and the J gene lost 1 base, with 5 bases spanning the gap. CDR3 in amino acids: CASSSASGANVLTF. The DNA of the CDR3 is TGTGCCAGCAGCTCCGCGTCTGGGGCCAACGTCCTGACTTTC.

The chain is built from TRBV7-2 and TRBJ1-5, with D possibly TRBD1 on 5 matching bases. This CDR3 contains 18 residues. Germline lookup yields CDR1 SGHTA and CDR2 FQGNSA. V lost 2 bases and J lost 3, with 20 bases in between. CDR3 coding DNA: TGTGCCAGCAGCTTATTCGTAGGAAGTGCGGACAACAATCAGCCCCAGCATTTT. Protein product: CASSLFVGSADNNQPQHF.

The chain's CDR3 is CSVEGQGTLGTQYF. The CDR3 nucleotides are TGCAGCGTTGAAGGGCAGGGGACGCTTGGGACCCAGTACTTC. This chain uses TRBV29-1 with TRBJ2-5; a weak D match, TRBD1 (6 bases). Germline V gene data show CDR1 as SQVTM and CDR2 as ANQGSEA. The ends were cut back, 1 base at V and 7 bases at J, with 16 bases in the middle. The CDR3 has 14 amino acids.

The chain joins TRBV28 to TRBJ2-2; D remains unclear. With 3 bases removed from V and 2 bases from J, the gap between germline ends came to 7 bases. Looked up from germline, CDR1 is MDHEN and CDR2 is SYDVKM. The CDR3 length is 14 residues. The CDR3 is CASSFSVNTGELFF. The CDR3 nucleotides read TGTGCCAGCAGTTTCTCGGTAAACACCGGGGAGCTGTTTTTT. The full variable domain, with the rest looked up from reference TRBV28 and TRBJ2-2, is DVKVTQSSRYLVKRTGEKVFLECVQDMDHENMFWYRQDPGLGLRLIYFSYDVKMKEKGDIPEGYSVSREKKERFSLILESASTNQTSMYLCASSFSVNTGELFFGEGSRLTVL.

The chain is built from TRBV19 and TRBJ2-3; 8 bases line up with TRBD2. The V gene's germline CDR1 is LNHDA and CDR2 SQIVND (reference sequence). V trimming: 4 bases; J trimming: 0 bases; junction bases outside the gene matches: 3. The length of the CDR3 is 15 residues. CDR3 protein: CASSRPSGSTDTQYF. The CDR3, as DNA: TGTGCCAGTAGTAGGCCTAGCGGGAGCACAGATACGCAGTATTTT.

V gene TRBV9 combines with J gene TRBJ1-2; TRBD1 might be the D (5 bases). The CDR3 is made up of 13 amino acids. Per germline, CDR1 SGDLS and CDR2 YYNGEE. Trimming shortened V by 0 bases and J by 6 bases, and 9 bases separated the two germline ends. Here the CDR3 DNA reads TGTGCCAGCAGCGTAGGGGGCCCACATGGCTACACCTTC. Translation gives CASSVGGPHGYTF.

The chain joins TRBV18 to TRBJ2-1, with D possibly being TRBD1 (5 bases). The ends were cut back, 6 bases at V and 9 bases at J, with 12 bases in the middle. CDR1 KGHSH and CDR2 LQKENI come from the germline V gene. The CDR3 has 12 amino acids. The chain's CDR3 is CASSPQGAEQFF. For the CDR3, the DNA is TGTGCCAGCTCCCCCCAAGGGGCTGAGCAGTTCTTC.

The CDR3 DNA sequence: TGTGCCAGCAGTTTTCGTAACTATGGCTACACCTTC. Encoded protein: CASSFRNYGYTF. The chain couples TRBV28 to TRBJ1-2, with unresolved D. CDR1 is MDHEN, CDR2 SYDVKM, per germline. The CDR3 runs 12 residues. Between the trimmed V and J ends, which lost 3 bases and 1 base, there was a span of 3 bases.

The CDR3 DNA sequence: TGCGCCAGCAGCCAAGACGGACTACCCCCAGATACGCAGTATTTT. Protein product: CASSQDGLPPDTQYF. The chain couples TRBV4-1 to TRBJ2-3; the D gene is possibly TRBD2 (6 bases). With 0 bases removed from V and 4 bases from J, the gap between germline ends came to 11 bases. CDR3 length equals 15 residues. CDR1 and CDR2 from the germline V gene are MGHRA and YSYEKL.

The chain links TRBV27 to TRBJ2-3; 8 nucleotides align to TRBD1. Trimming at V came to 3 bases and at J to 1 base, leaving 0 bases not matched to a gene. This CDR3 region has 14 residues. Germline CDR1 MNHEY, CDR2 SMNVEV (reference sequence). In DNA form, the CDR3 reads TGTGCCAGCAGTTTGGGACAGGGCACAGATACGCAGTATTTT. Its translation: CASSLGQGTDTQYF.

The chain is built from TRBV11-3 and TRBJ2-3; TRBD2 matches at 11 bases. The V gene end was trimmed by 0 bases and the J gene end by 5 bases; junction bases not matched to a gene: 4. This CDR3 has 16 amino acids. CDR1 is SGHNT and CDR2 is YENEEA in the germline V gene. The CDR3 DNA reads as TGTGCCAGCAGCTTAGATAGCGGGAGGGCCGGAGATACGCAGTATTTT. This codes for CASSLDSGRAGDTQYF. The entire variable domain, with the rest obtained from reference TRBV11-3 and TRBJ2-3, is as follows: EAGVVQSPRYKIIEKKQPVAFWCNPISGHNTLYWYLQNLGQGPELLIRYENEEAVDDSQLPKDRFSAERLKGVDSTLKIQPAELGDSAVYLCASSLDSGRAGDTQYFGPGTRLTVL.

The CDR3 loop reads CASSSGTAYQPQHF. As DNA, the CDR3 is TGTGCCAGCAGTTCCGGGACAGCGTATCAGCCCCAGCATTTT. J is TRBJ1-5 and V is TRBV28; TRBD1 matches 7 bases. The V gene end was trimmed by 4 bases and the J gene end by 5 bases; junction bases not matched to a gene: 5. The CDR3 runs 14 residues. The V gene's germline CDR1 is MDHEN and CDR2 SYDVKM. Full variable domain (outside the CDR3, taken from reference TRBV28 and TRBJ1-5): DVKVTQSSRYLVKRTGEKVFLECVQDMDHENMFWYRQDPGLGLRLIYFSYDVKMKEKGDIPEGYSVSREKKERFSLILESASTNQTSMYLCASSSGTAYQPQHFGDGTRLSIL.

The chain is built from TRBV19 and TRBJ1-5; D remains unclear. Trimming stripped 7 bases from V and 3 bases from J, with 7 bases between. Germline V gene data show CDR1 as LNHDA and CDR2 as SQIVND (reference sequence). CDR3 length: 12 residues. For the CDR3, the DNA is TGTGCCAGTACAGACATCAATCAGCCCCAGCATTTT. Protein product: CASTDINQPQHF.

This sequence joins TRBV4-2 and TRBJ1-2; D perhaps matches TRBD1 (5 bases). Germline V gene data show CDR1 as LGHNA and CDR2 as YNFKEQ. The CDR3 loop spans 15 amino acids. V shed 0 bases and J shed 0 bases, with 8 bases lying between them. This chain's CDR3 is CASSQDVTANYGYTF. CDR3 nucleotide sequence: TGTGCCAGCAGCCAAGACGTGACAGCTAACTATGGCTACACCTTC.

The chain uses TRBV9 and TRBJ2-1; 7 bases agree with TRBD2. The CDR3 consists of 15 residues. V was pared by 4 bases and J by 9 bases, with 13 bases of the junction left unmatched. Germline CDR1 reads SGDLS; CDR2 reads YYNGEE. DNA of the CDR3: TGTGCCAGCAGCCTAAGACTAGCAATCTTAGGTGAGCAGTTCTTC. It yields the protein CASSLRLAILGEQFF. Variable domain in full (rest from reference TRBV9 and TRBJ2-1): DSGVTQTPKHLITATGQRVTLRCSPRSGDLSVYWYQQSLDQGLQFLIQYYNGEERAKGNILERFSAQQFPDLHSELNLSSLELGDSALYFCASSLRLAILGEQFFGPGTRLTVL.

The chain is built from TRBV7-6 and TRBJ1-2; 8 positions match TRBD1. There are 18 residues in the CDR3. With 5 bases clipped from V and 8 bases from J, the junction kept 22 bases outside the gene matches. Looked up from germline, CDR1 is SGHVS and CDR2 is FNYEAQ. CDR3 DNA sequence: TGTGCCAGCAGCCGATTATTACGGGACAGGAGGGGCAGGAGGGGCTACACCTTC. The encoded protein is CASSRLLRDRRGRRGYTF.

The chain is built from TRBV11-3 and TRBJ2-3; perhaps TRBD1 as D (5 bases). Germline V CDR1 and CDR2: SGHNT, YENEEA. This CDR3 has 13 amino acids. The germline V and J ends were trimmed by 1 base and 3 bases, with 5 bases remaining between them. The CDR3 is CASSLGQTDTQYF. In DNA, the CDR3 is TGTGCCAGCAGCTTAGGACAGACAGATACGCAGTATTTT.